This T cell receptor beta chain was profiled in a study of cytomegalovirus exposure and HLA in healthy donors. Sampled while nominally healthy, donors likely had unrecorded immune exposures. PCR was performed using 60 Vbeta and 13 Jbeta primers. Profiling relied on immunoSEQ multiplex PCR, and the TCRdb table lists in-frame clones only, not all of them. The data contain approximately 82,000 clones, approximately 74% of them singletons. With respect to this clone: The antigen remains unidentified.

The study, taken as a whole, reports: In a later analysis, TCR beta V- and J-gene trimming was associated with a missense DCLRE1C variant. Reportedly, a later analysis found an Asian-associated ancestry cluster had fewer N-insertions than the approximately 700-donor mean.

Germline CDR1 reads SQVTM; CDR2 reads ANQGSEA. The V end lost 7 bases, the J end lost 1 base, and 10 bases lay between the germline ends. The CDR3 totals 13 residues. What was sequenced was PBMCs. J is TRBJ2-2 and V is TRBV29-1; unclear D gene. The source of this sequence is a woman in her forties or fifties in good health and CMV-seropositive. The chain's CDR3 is CSARVGNTGELFF. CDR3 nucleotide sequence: TGCAGCGCCCGAGTCGGGAACACCGGGGAGCTGTTTTTT.